This T cell receptor (beta chain) is from a study of OX40 agonist ivuxolimab in advanced cancers. Across the study: Patients undergoing dose escalation presented with hepatocellular carcinoma, melanoma, renal cell or head and neck cancer. Previous treatment with anti-PD-1, anti-PD-L1 or anti-CTLA-4 therapy was allowed; roughly 40% had received some. Study-level points and caveats: The antigen specificity of the peripheral T cells (those that were expanded) was not determined.

Generated by immunoSEQ multiplex PCR, the TCRdb table keeps only in-frame clones and is missing some. The sample yields about 83,000 clones, 84% seen once. Notes on this clone: What it recognizes is unknown.

No patient had autoimmune disease or received systemic immunosuppression. The source of this sequence is an adult with an advanced solid tumor such as melanoma, head and neck, liver or kidney cancer. This sample comprised CD4+ or CD8+ T cells sorted from blood, obtained in a trial of the OX40 agonist ivuxolimab.

CDR3 DNA sequence: TGCGCCAGCAGCTTGGCCGCGACTAGTAATGAGCAGTTCTTC. Its translation is CASSLAATSNEQFF. The chain recombines TRBV5-1 with TRBJ2-1; a weak D match, TRBD2 (6 bases). CDR1 and CDR2 (germline): SGHRS, YFSETQ. V was trimmed by 0 bases and J by 7 bases, leaving 11 bases between them. CDR3 length: 14 amino acids.